This T cell receptor beta chain was recovered during a study of T cells in Graves' hyperthyroidism and ophthalmopathy (dated by TCRdb to the late 2010s). The study in broad terms: Peripheral blood was sampled at the time of initial diagnosis, prior to any treatment. TCR V-J signatures able to tell the groups apart were searched for in a discovery cohort of approximately 95 patients, of whom more than 40 had Graves' ophthalmopathy and 57 had stable Graves' hyperthyroidism. Whether ophthalmopathy could be predicted prospectively was tested in an independent validation cohort made up of about 20 hyperthyroidism patients plus 17 patients who later progressed to ophthalmopathy. The 100 or so discovery patients were randomly split 7:3 into training and test sets. Thyroid tissue and blood T-cell repertoires from more than five Graves' hyperthyroidism patients were also compared in the study. Once sampling was done, hyperthyroidism patients were given methimazole at a starting dose of 30 mg daily, whereas ophthalmopathy patients were given high-dose intravenous methylprednisolone. According to the paper, TCR Vbeta CDR3 sequencing was carried out on over 130 peripheral blood samples, which came from fewer than 50 ophthalmopathy, around 75 hyperthyroidism and approximately 17 progressor patients. Points the paper makes about the study in general: A 13 V-J signature model separated ophthalmopathy from stable hyperthyroidism, with around 91% sensitivity and about 81% specificity in cross-validation and 80%/75% in testing. During validation, the model predicted progression to ophthalmopathy a median of roughly 7.1 months ahead of onset, with almost 71% sensitivity and roughly 72% specificity. Sample size was not statistically predetermined, and blinding of investigators to group allocation was not performed. Most expanded thyroid clonotypes (frequency above 0.001) were also found in blood, which suggests that blood repertoires may mirror thyroid immune responses.

This clonotype was seen at least ten times. The antigen it recognizes is unknown. No base quality values were provided; no much bigger clone lies one nucleotide off. The TCR beta CDR3 regions were amplified from RNA transcripts. The first round of RT-PCR for the TCR CDR3 was performed with the HTBI primer set and the Qiagen OneStep RT-PCR kit. A second multiplex PCR round built the libraries, followed by size selection and purification. The libraries were sequenced on an Illumina HiSeq2000 using paired-end 100 bp reads. Under the source paper's analysis protocol: SOAPnuke was used to process the raw data, throwing out any read that contained adapters or uncalled bases, had a mean Phred below 15, or lacked an exact constant-primer or identifier match. High-quality paired reads were merged using COPE v1.2.5, and each unique nucleotide sequence was defined as a clonotype. Clonotypes were aligned to IMGT TRBV, TRBD and TRBJ reference segments using MiTCR v1.1. The analysis was restricted to V-J combinations with a frequency above 0.0001, which together covered 99.2% of the repertoires. A TCS score was defined as the ratio of F50 (clonal expansion) to E x V (chaos), with BLOSUM62-based TCRdist applied between CDR3 peptides within each V-J. Welch's t-statistics and random forest reduced fewer than 550 V-J features to roughly 13, which were used in a naive Bayes classifier (R e1071). TCRdb's own reprocessing of the public reads used fastp at Q25 and MiXCR and kept productive beta chains. Each entry merges the rows of one CDR3 protein and shows their most common DNA and genes. For this entry, the V and J calls and clone size follow TCRdb and not the study's own pipeline. This sample holds a few hundred thousand distinct CDR3 sequences; just under 15% were observed only once. Less than 35% of the sample comes from the top ten.

For CDR1 and CDR2, the germline V gene (reference sequence) lists MNHEY and SMNVEV. V is trimmed back by 3 bases and J by 5 bases, and the junction contains 5 bases that no gene match accounts for. Reading from cysteine to phenylalanine, the CDR3 counts 14 amino acids. Just the 42-base CDR3 DNA is kept, in frame starting at base 1. Stable Graves' hyperthyroidism was defined as no progression to ophthalmopathy during 18 months of follow-up. Hyperthyroidism patients were aged 18 to 65 years and newly diagnosed, with disease duration of less than 2 months. Exclusion was applied to patients with uncontrolled infections, other autoimmune diseases, pregnancy or lactation. Diagnoses were established on the basis of clinical symptoms, serum thyroxine and TRAb, thyroid ultrasound, and orbital computed tomography. PBMCs were isolated from around 10 ml of fresh peripheral blood by Ficoll-Paque density gradient centrifugation. Total RNA was extracted with Trizol reagent, and quality was checked on an Agilent 2100 Bioanalyzer.

The TCR sequence derives from a woman in her 30s with Graves' hyperthyroidism. This chain is built from TRBV27 and TRBJ2-5, with 8 junctional bases fitting TRBD1. Sequenced material: blood. DNA sequence: TGTGCCAGCAGTTTGCAGGGGGCGCGGGAGACCCAGTACTTC. This sequence encodes CASSLQGARETQYF.